This TCR beta chain originates from a study of blood T cell repertoires in COVID-19. The repertoire was sequenced with immunoSEQ multiplex PCR; TCRdb's copy has only in-frame clones and lacks some. There are around 99,000 clones in the sample; around 90% occur only once, and 1.1% lies in the top ten. This receptor was identified in a human donor in a cohort sampled during active COVID-19. The material sequenced was peripheral blood.

Here the CDR3 reads CATSDPGQGQTQYF. In DNA, the CDR3 is TGTGCCACCAGTGACCCAGGACAGGGCCAGACCCAGTACTTC. The chain is built from TRBV24-1 and TRBJ2-5, with TRBD1 matching 8 bases. Losses at the gene ends were 4 bases for V and 6 bases for J; bases not matched to a gene: 6. The CDR3 extends over 14 amino acids. Germline V gene sequence: CDR1 KGHDR, CDR2 SFDVKD.